This T cell receptor beta chain emerged from a study of T-cell memory formation after mild COVID-19. TCRdb recomputed calls from the 5' RACE reads with MiXCR, one row per CDR3 protein. The table shows 500,000 to 550,000 distinct CDR3 sequences, with roughly 22% occurring only once. On this clonotype: What it binds is not known.

The study's findings and limits: Second-wave clones with a day 37 peak had unconfirmed SARS-CoV-2 specificity.

Sequencing input: PBMCs or a T cell subset sorted from them (not recorded which). The TCR sequence derives from an adult woman who had mild COVID-19 (a few samples of this study predate the infection). Cell type and time point are not known.

CDR3 sequence (DNA): TGTGCCAGCAGCTTGGGGGGGACTAGCGGGAAGTATACGCAGTATTTT. It yields the protein CASSLGGTSGKYTQYF. This chain links TRBV7-9 with TRBJ2-3; TRBD2 aligns across 13 bases. The CDR3 extends over 16 amino acids. V was pared by 3 bases and J by 7 bases, with 7 bases of the junction left unmatched. Germline assignment: CDR1 SEHNR and CDR2 FQNEAQ (reference sequence).